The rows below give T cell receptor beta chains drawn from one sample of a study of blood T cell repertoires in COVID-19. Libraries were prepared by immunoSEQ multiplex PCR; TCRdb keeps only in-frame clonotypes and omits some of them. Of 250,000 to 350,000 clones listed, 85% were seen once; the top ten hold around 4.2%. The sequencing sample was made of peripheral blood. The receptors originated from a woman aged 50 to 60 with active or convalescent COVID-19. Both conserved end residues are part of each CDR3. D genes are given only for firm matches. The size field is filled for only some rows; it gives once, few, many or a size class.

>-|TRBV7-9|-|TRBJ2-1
CASSLLAGNNEQFF
TGTGCCAGCAGCTTATTGGCAGGGAACAATGAGCAGTTCTTC
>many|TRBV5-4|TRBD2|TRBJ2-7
CASSPGAGGPYEQYF
TGTGCCAGCAGCCCCGGGGCGGGAGGGCCCTACGAGCAGTACTTC
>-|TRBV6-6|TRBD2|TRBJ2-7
CASSLWMRPVLSGSGYEQYF
TGTGCCAGCAGCCTCTGGATGAGACCTGTACTGAGCGGGAGTGGCTACGAGCAGTACTTC
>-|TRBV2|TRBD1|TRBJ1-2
CATQQEGTGTGYTF
TGTGCCACTCAGCAGGAAGGGACAGGGACCGGCTACACCTTC
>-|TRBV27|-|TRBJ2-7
CASSLGGRRDEQYF
TGTGCCAGCAGTTTAGGGGGGAGGAGGGACGAGCAGTACTTC
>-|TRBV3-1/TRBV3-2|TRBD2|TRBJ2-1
CASSQGGASGSIEQFF
TGTGCCAGCAGCCAAGGTGGGGCTAGCGGGAGCATTGAGCAGTTCTTC
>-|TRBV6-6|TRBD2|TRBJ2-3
CASSTPGLSTDTQYF
TGTGCCAGCAGTACCCCGGGACTATCGACAGATACGCAGTATTTT
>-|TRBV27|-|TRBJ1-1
CASSSRENTEAFF
TGTGCCAGCAGTTCCAGGGAGAACACTGAAGCTTTCTTT
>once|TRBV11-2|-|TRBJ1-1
CASSSLQGILRGNTEAFF
TGTGCCAGCAGCAGCTTACAGGGTATATTAAGGGGGAACACTGAAGCTTTCTTT
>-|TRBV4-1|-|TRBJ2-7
CASSQDRESRYEQYF
TGCGCCAGCAGCCAAGATCGGGAAAGTCGATACGAGCAGTACTTC
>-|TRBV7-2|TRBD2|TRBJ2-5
CASSLSWGLATRYF
TGTGCCAGCAGCTTGTCCTGGGGACTAGCGACTCGGTACTTC
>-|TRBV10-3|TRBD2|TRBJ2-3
CATLPGLAGRGYTQYF
TGTGCCACCCTTCCGGGACTAGCGGGGCGGGGGTATACGCAGTATTTT
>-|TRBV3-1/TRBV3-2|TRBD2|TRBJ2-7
CASSEARTSGLFEQYF
TGTGCCAGCAGCGAGGCTAGGACTAGCGGGTTATTTGAGCAGTACTTC
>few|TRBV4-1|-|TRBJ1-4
CASSLATGNEKLFF
TGCGCCAGCAGCCTAGCAACAGGGAATGAAAAACTGTTTTTT
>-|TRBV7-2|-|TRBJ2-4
CASSLEGPSINIQYF
TGTGCCAGCAGCTTGGAGGGCCCATCGATAAACATTCAGTACTTC
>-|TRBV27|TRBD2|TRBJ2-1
CASSVGLGTSGISSYNEQFF
TGTGCCAGCAGTGTAGGCCTTGGGACTAGCGGGATTAGCTCCTACAATGAGCAGTTCTTC
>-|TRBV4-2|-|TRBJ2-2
CASSRSGTSRGGNTGELFF
TGTGCCAGCAGTCGTTCGGGGACCTCACGGGGAGGTAACACCGGGGAGCTGTTTTTT
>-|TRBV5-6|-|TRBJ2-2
CASSLSYSALRSGELFF
TGTGCCAGCAGCTTGAGTTATAGCGCGCTTAGATCCGGGGAGCTGTTTTTT
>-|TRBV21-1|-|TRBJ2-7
CASSRGTGDNEQYF
TGTGCCAGCAGCAGGGGAACGGGAGACAACGAGCAGTACTTC
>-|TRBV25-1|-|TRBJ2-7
CASSEYGEHEQYF
TGTGCCAGCAGTGAATATGGGGAGCACGAGCAGTACTTC
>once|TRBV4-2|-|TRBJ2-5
CASSQEYGGRGETQYF
TGTGCCAGCAGCCAAGAGTACGGGGGGCGGGGAGAGACCCAGTACTTC
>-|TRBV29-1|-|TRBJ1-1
CSVETVNTEAFF
TGCAGCGTCGAGACAGTGAACACTGAAGCTTTCTTT
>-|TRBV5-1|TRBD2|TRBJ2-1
CASSSGLGNEQFF
TGCGCCAGCAGCTCGGGACTAGGGAATGAGCAGTTCTTC
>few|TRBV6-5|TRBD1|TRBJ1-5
CASGAARGHNQPQHF
TGTGCCAGCGGAGCGGCCAGGGGGCATAATCAGCCCCAGCATTTT
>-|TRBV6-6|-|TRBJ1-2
CASLNRNEGYTF
TGTGCCAGCCTAAACAGGAATGAAGGCTACACCTTC
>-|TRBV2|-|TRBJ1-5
CASSESQGNQPQHF
TGTGCCAGCAGTGAAAGCCAGGGCAATCAGCCCCAGCATTTT
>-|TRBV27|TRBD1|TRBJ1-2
CASSWGQYYGYTF
TGTGCCAGCAGCTGGGGACAGTACTATGGCTACACCTTC
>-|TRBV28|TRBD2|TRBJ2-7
CASTRGTSGYEQYF
TGTGCCAGCACCCGAGGGACTAGCGGCTACGAGCAGTACTTC
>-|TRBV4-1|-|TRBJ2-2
CASSPPTGHTGELFF
TGCGCCAGCAGCCCGCCGACAGGACACACCGGGGAGCTGTTTTTT
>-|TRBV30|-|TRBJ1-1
CAWSVGRGRSTEAFF
TGTGCCTGGAGTGTTGGGCGGGGGCGATCCACTGAAGCTTTCTTT
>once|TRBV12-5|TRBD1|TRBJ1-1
CASAETQGLNTEAFF
TGTGCTAGTGCCGAGACACAGGGGCTGAACACTGAAGCTTTCTTT
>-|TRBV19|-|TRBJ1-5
CASSIAGDARQPQHF
TGTGCCAGTAGTATAGCCGGGGATGCCCGCCAGCCCCAGCATTTT
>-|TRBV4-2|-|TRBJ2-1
CASSQDLARYYNEQFF
TGTGCCAGCAGCCAAGATCTAGCGAGGTACTACAATGAGCAGTTCTTC